This entry lists 28 T cell receptor beta chains sequenced from one sample in a study of T cells after posttransplantation cyclophosphamide. Cyclophosphamide on days +3 and +4 followed busulfan-fludarabine conditioning and a marrow graft. Clones were sequenced by immunoSEQ multiplex PCR, and TCRdb holds only the in-frame ones, with some missing. The sample is made up of 3,000 or so clones, none counted only once. The sample was PBMCs, taken 30 days after allogeneic stem cell transplant with posttransplant cyclophosphamide. The origin of the receptors is a female patient aged 55-70 years who received an allogeneic stem cell transplant from an unrelated donor, was CMV-positive, and had acute GVHD only. Some T cells may originate from the graft donor.

This clone has only a few counts. The chain has TRBV4-2 and TRBJ2-7; 7 bases are a match to TRBD2. CDR1 and CDR2 (germline): LGHNA, YNFKEQ. The CDR3 totals 15 residues. V dropped 5 bases and J dropped 1; count of bases not matched to a gene: 8. CDR3 nucleotides: TGTGCCAGCAGCTTGGGGGGGGTCGGATCCTACGAGCAGTACTTC. Translating it yields CASSLGGVGSYEQYF.

This clone was recorded at least ten times. The CDR3 protein is CSAAGGTEAFF. The DNA for the CDR3 is TGCAGCGCCGCCGGCGGCACTGAAGCTTTCTTT. The chain has TRBV29-1 and TRBJ1-1; D gene uncertain. Germline CDR1 SQVTM, CDR2 ANQGSEA. V lost 7 bases and J lost 4, with 10 bases in between. The length of the CDR3 is 11 residues.

Sample share makes this clone medium-sized. The CDR3 nucleotides are TGTGCCAGCAGCCCGAGAAACATCTTGAACACTGAAGCTTTCTTT. Encoded protein: CASSPRNILNTEAFF. The chain couples TRBV7-9 to TRBJ1-1; no definite D call. In germline, CDR1 is SEHNR, CDR2 FQNEAQ (reference sequence). The CDR3 has 15 amino acids. The ends were cut back, 5 bases at V and 0 bases at J, with 13 bases in the middle.

This clone has at least ten counts. The chain uses TRBV5-5 and TRBJ1-5; TRBD1 aligns across 9 bases. Trimming removed 5 bases from V and 3 bases from J; junction bases left unmatched: 3. CDR3 length: 14 residues. Germline CDR1 is SGHKS and CDR2 is YYEKEE (reference sequence). The CDR3 DNA follows: TGTGCCAGCAGTTGGACAGGGGTCAATCAGCCCCAGCATTTT. Its translation: CASSWTGVNQPQHF.

This clone was recorded at least ten times. The chain recombines TRBV4-1 with TRBJ1-5, with D tentatively TRBD1 (5 bases). CDR1 MGHRA and CDR2 YSYEKL come from the germline V gene. Trimming shortened V by 0 bases and J by 6 bases, and 12 bases separated the two germline ends. The CDR3 consists of 15 residues. CDR3 DNA sequence: TGCGCCAGCAGCCAAGACAGGGTTAACGTTCAGCCCCAGCATTTT. It translates to CASSQDRVNVQPQHF.

By sample fraction, this clone is medium-sized. This chain links TRBV4-3 with TRBJ2-1, with 8 bases fitting TRBD2. The CDR3 consists of 21 residues. The germline CDR1 and CDR2 sequences are LGHNA and YSLEER. Germline trimming cut 2 bases from V and 0 bases from J; bases unmatched to any gene: 18. The CDR3 nucleotides read TGCGCCAGCAGCCAACCGGGCCCGGGACTAGAGGGACATAGCTCCTACAATGAGCAGTTCTTC. This translates into CASSQPGPGLEGHSSYNEQFF.

At least ten counts were recorded for this clone. The chain joins TRBV12-3 or TRBV12-4 to TRBJ1-2; D remains unclear. The V end lost 1 base, the J end lost 4 bases, and 10 bases lay between the germline ends. The CDR3 is made up of 14 amino acids. In DNA form, the CDR3 reads TGTGCCAGCAGTTTAGAAGAGAGGGTCTATGGCTACACCTTC. It specifies CASSLEERVYGYTF.

This clone came up many times. This sequence joins TRBV13 and TRBJ1-3; TRBD1 matches 11 bases. CDR3 length: 14 amino acids. With 5 bases clipped from V and 7 bases from J, the junction kept 4 bases outside the gene matches. Germline loops: CDR1 PRHDT, CDR2 FYEKMQ (reference sequence). CDR3 nucleotide sequence: TGTGCCAGCAGCGAGGGGGACAGGGGGAACACCATATATTTT. Translation gives CASSEGDRGNTIYF.

This clone came up many times. The rearrangement uses TRBV5-1 and TRBJ2-1, with D possibly being TRBD2 (5 bases). The CDR3 is 15 residues long. Germline CDR1 is SGHRS and CDR2 is YFSETQ. The V end was cut by 0 bases, the J end by 2 bases, with 9 bases between. In DNA form, the CDR3 reads TGCGCCAGCAGCTTGGCGGGGATGCCCTACAATGAGCAGTTCTTC. It encodes CASSLAGMPYNEQFF.

This clone has a count of ten or more. The genes are TRBV14 and TRBJ1-1; no reliable D call. Germline-derived CDR1 and CDR2 are SGHDN and FVKESK. The CDR3 sequence is 14 residues long. The V gene lost 1 base and the J gene lost 2 bases, with 8 bases spanning the gap. CDR3 nucleotide sequence: TGTGCCAGCAGCCAAGCCGCGATCAACACTGAAGCTTTCTTT. Translating gives CASSQAAINTEAFF.

In its sample, this clone was seen many times. The genes are TRBV5-8 and TRBJ2-1; TRBD1 matches 7 bases. Germline assignment: CDR1 SGHTS and CDR2 YDEGEE. J gave up 3 bases and V 4 bases, and 10 bases lay outside the gene matches. The CDR3 is 16 residues long. CDR3 loop: CASSPARGPGYNEQFF. CDR3 nucleotide sequence: TGTGCCAGCAGCCCCGCAAGGGGGCCTGGCTACAATGAGCAGTTCTTC.

In its sample, this clone was seen many times. This chain connects TRBV7-3 to TRBJ1-2, with TRBD1 matching over 10 bases. The CDR3 totals 16 residues. With V trimmed by 1 base and J by 8 bases, 10 bases remained unmatched. Germline loops: CDR1 SGHTA, CDR2 FQGTGA. This chain's CDR3 is CASSLSPGTGDSGYTF. In DNA, the CDR3 is TGTGCCAGCAGCTTAAGCCCCGGGACAGGGGATTCGGGCTACACCTTC.

This clone was counted ten times or more. The chain employs TRBV7-6 and TRBJ1-3, with 8 nucleotides matching TRBD1. The CDR3 spans 15 residues. V shed 5 bases and J 4 bases; nucleotides not matched to a gene: 7. Germline V gene data show CDR1 as SGHVS and CDR2 as FNYEAQ. For the CDR3, the DNA is TGTGCCAGCAGCCCAGACAGGGGCGGAGGAAACACCATATATTTT. Translated: CASSPDRGGGNTIYF.

V usage is TRBV7-2 and J usage is TRBJ1-1; D not resolved. The germline CDR1 and CDR2 sequences are SGHTA and FQGNSA. The V and J ends lost 1 base and 8 bases respectively, with 8 bases between them. The CDR3 sequence is 12 residues long. The CDR3 reads CASSLVFREAFF. The CDR3 DNA reads as TGTGCCAGCAGCTTAGTCTTCAGGGAAGCTTTCTTT.

This clone was recorded many times. The chain uses TRBV30 and TRBJ1-2, with unresolved D. V was trimmed by 7 bases and J by 8 bases, leaving 23 bases between them. The CDR3 consists of 14 residues. Germline CDR1 and CDR2: GTSNPN and SVGIG (reference sequence). The CDR3 protein is CAFAGRRRTMGYTF. CDR3 nucleotides: TGTGCCTTCGCCGGCCGGCGGAGAACGATGGGCTACACCTTC.

This clone was counted ten times or more. The rearrangement joins TRBV19 to TRBJ2-5; maybe TRBD1 (5 bases). There are 14 residues in the CDR3. V dropped 7 bases and J dropped 0 bases, with 12 bases sitting between them. The germline gives CDR1 LNHDA, CDR2 SQIVND (reference sequence). CDR3 amino acids: CASNENRYQETQYF. The CDR3 DNA reads as TGTGCCAGTAATGAAAACAGGTACCAAGAGACCCAGTACTTC.

This clone has at least ten counts. The chain joins TRBV6-2 or TRBV6-3 to TRBJ2-7, with 10 bases fitting TRBD2. This CDR3 spans 14 amino acids. V gave up 7 bases and J gave up 2 bases; unmatched junction bases: 5. Germline values: CDR1 MNHEY, CDR2 SVGEGT. The CDR3 loop reads CASTLAGVPYEQYF. DNA of the CDR3: TGTGCCAGCACCCTAGCGGGAGTCCCCTACGAGCAGTACTTC.

By sample share, this clone is medium-sized. This chain connects TRBV19 to TRBJ1-3; D is perhaps TRBD1 (5 bases). Germline CDR1 reads LNHDA; CDR2 reads SQIVND (reference sequence). Between the trimmed V and J ends, which lost 0 bases and 0 bases, there was a span of 6 bases. The CDR3 covers 15 residues. The CDR3 sequence: CASSIDDSSGNTIYF. The CDR3 DNA reads TGTGCCAGTAGTATAGACGACAGCTCTGGAAACACCATATATTTT.

This clone occurred many times. The chain carries TRBV18 and TRBJ1-1; 10 bases are a match to TRBD1. Germline V lookup: CDR1 KGHSH, CDR2 LQKENI. CDR3 length: 15 amino acids. The V gene end was trimmed by 4 bases and the J gene end by 5 bases; junction bases not matched to a gene: 7. The DNA of the CDR3 is TGTGCCAGCTCACAAATAGGGACAGGGGTGACTGAAGCTTTCTTT. It codes for CASSQIGTGVTEAFF.

Many counts were recorded for this clone. The rearrangement uses TRBV2 and TRBJ1-1; 8 nucleotides align to TRBD1. The ends lost 6 bases at V and 12 bases at J; junction bases unmatched: 6. The germline V gene encodes CDR1 SNHLY and CDR2 FYNNEI. This CDR3 spans 11 amino acids. CDR3 protein: CASRDRVGTFF. As DNA, the CDR3 is TGTGCCAGCAGGGACAGGGTAGGAACTTTCTTT.

The table lists this clone with many counts. The chain carries TRBV10-3 and TRBJ2-5; 11 bases fit TRBD2. Germline CDR1 reads ENHRY; CDR2 reads SYGVKD. The CDR3 totals 16 residues. Unmatched junction bases numbered 9, after V lost 4 bases and J lost 5 bases. This CDR3 is CAISGPVAGGPETQYF. CDR3 DNA: TGTGCCATCAGTGGTCCTGTAGCGGGAGGGCCGGAGACCCAGTACTTC.

This clone occurred many times. The V call is TRBV5-5, the J call TRBJ1-2, with a tentative D call TRBD1 (5 bases). The CDR3 extends over 14 amino acids. Trimming stripped 0 bases from V and 3 bases from J, with 9 bases between. Germline assignment: CDR1 SGHKS and CDR2 YYEKEE (reference sequence). The CDR3 DNA reads TGTGCCAGCAGCTTGGCGACAGAGTACTATGGCTACACCTTC. It codes for CASSLATEYYGYTF.

This clone was seen ten or more times. The genes are TRBV6-1 and TRBJ2-5; D remains ambiguous. Germline V gives CDR1 MNHNS, CDR2 SASEGT. The CDR3 has 14 amino acids. V was pared by 2 bases and J by 5 bases, with 12 bases between. Here the CDR3 DNA reads TGTGCCAGCAGTGAACAGGTTATAGTTGAGACCCAGTACTTC. It codes for CASSEQVIVETQYF.

The genes are TRBV20-1 and TRBJ1-2, with D hard to call. The germline V gene encodes CDR1 DFQATT and CDR2 SNEGSKA (reference sequence). The CDR3 spans 11 residues. The ends were cut back, 6 bases at V and 8 bases at J, with 13 bases in the middle. DNA of the CDR3: TGCAGTGCAGTGGGCGCGAGGGGCTACACCTTC. It encodes CSAVGARGYTF.

This clone was counted ten times or more. The chain employs TRBV28 and TRBJ1-1, with D possibly TRBD1 on 5 matching bases. CDR1 and CDR2 from the germline V gene are MDHEN and SYDVKM. With 7 bases removed from V and 0 bases from J, the gap between germline ends came to 9 bases. This CDR3 spans 13 amino acids. The CDR3 DNA reads TGTGCCAGCAAGGGGCCCTTGAACACTGAAGCTTTCTTT. Its protein is CASKGPLNTEAFF.

This clone was seen many times. J is TRBJ2-3 and V is TRBV27; TRBD2 aligns across 7 bases. Trimming took 4 bases from V and 0 from J; bases not matched to a gene: 4. CDR3 size: 15 residues. Per the germline V gene, CDR1 is MNHEY and CDR2 is SMNVEV (reference sequence). CDR3 coding DNA: TGTGCCAGCAGTTCGTGGGGGGGGAGCACAGATACGCAGTATTTT. Translated, it gives CASSSWGGSTDTQYF.

This clone is labeled medium-sized. The genes are TRBV19 and TRBJ1-1; 9 bases are a match to TRBD1. This CDR3 is 11 amino acids long. V dropped 5 bases and J dropped 11; count of bases not matched to a gene: 3. CDR1 and CDR2 from the germline V gene are LNHDA and SQIVND (reference sequence). This chain's CDR3 is CASSPGTGAFF. The CDR3 DNA reads as TGTGCCAGTAGTCCCGGGACAGGGGCTTTCTTT.

This clone is judged medium-sized. The V gene is TRBV7-9, the J gene TRBJ1-3; no firm D call. This CDR3 comprises 13 residues. V lost 10 bases and J lost 0, with 10 bases in between. CDR1 SEHNR and CDR2 FQNEAQ come from the germline V gene (reference sequence). The CDR3 coding sequence is TGTGCCACCCGAGCGGTCTCTGGAAACACCATATATTTT. Translated, it gives CATRAVSGNTIYF.